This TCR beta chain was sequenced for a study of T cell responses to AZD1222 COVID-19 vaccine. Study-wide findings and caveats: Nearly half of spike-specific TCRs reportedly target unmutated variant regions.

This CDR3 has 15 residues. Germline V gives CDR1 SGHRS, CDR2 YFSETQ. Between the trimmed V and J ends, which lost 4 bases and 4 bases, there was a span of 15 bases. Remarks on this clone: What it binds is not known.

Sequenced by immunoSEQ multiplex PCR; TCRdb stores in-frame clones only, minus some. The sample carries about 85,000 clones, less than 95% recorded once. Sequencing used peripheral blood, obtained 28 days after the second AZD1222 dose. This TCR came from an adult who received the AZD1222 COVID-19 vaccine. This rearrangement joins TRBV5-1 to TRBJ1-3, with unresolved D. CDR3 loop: CASSHLGADGNTIYF. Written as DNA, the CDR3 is TGCGCCAGCAGCCATTTAGGTGCCGACGGAAACACCATATATTTT.